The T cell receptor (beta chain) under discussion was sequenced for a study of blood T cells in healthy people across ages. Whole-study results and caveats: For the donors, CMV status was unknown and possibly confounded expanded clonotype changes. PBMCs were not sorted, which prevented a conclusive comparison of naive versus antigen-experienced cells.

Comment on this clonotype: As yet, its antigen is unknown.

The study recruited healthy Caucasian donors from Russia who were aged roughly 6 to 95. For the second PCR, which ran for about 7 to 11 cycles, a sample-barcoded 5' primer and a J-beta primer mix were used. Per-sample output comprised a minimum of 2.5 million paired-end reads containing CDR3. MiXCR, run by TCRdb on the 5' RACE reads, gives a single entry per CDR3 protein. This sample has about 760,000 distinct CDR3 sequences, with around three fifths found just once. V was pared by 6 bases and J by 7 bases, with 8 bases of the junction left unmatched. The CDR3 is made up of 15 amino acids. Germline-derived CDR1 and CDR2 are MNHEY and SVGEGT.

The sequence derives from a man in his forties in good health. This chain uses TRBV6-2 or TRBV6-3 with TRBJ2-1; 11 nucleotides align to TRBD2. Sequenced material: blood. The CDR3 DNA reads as TGTGCCAGCAGCTTAGCGGGAGGGCAAAGTAATGAGCAGTTCTTC. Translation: CASSLAGGQSNEQFF.